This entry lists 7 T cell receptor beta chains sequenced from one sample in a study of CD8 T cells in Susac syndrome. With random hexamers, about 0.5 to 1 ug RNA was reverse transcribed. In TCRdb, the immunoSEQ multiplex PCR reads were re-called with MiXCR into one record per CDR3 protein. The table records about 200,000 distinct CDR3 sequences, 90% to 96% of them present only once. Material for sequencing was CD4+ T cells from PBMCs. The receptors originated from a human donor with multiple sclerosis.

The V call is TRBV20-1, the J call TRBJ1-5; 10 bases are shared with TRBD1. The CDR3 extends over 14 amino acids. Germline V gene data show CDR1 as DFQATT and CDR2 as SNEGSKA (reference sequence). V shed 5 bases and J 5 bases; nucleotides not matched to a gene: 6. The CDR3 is CSAGVTGGDQPQHF. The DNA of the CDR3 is TGCAGTGCTGGTGTGACAGGGGGCGATCAGCCCCAGCATTTT.

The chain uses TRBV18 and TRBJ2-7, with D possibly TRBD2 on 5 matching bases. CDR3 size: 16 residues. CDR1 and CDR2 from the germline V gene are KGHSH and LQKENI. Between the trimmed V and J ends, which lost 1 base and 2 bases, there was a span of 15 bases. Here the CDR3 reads CASSPRPQRIPYEQYF. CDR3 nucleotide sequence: TGTGCCAGCTCACCACGTCCCCAGCGGATCCCCTACGAGCAGTACTTC. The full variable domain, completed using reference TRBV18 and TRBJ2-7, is NAGVMQNPRHLVRRRGQEARLRCSPMKGHSHVYWYRQLPEEGLKFMVYLQKENIIDESGMPKERFSAEFPKEGPSILRIQQVVRGDSAAYFCASSPRPQRIPYEQYFGPGTRLTVT.

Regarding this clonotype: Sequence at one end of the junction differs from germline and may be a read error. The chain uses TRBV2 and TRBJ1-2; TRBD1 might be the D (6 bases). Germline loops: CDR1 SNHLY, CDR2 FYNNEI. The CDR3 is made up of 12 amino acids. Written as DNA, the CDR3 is TGTGCCAGCAGTTTCGGGGACACCAAATCCCCTTTC. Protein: CASSFGDTKSPF. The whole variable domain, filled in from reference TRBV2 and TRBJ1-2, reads EPEVTQTPSHQVTQMGQEVILRCVPISNHLYFYWYRQILGQKVEFLVSFYNNEISEKSEIFDDQFSVERPDGSNFTLKIRSTKLEDSAMYFCASSFGDTKSPFGSGTRLTVV.

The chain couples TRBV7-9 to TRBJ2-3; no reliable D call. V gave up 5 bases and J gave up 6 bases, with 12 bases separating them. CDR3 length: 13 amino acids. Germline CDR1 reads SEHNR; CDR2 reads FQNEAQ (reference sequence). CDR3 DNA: TGTGCCAGCAGCCCAAGTCTGGCCGATACGCAGTATTTT. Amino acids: CASSPSLADTQYF.

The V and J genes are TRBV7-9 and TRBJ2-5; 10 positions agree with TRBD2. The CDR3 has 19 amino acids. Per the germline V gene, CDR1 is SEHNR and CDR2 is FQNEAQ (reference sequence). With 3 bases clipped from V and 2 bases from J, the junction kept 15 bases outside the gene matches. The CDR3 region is CASSFFPQRGGIFQETQYF. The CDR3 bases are TGTGCCAGCAGCTTTTTCCCCCAGCGGGGGGGCATCTTTCAAGAGACCCAGTACTTC. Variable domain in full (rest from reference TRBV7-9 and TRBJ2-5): DTGVSQNPRHKITKRGQNVTFRCDPISEHNRLYWYRQTLGQGPEFLTYFQNEAQLEKSRLLSDRFSAERPKGSFSTLEIQRTEQGDSAMYLCASSFFPQRGGIFQETQYFGPGTRLLVL.

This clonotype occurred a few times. CDR3 nucleotide sequence: TGTGCCAGCAGCTCCCGTCGGGCAAACCAAGAGACCCAGTACTTC. Encoded protein: CASSSRRANQETQYF. The chain employs TRBV7-9 and TRBJ2-5, with no clear D. Germline V lookup: CDR1 SEHNR, CDR2 FQNEAQ (reference sequence). The CDR3 sequence is 15 residues long. With 4 bases removed from V and 0 bases from J, the gap between germline ends came to 12 bases.

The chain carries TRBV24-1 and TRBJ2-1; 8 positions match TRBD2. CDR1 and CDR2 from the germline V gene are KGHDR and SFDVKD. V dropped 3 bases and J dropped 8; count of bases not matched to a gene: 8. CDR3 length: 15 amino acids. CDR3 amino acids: CATSDLRGAGDEQFF. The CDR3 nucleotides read TGTGCCACCAGTGATCTGCGGGGGGCCGGCGATGAGCAGTTCTTC.